Below, 12 T cell receptor beta chains from the same sample are listed, as sequenced in a study of blood T cell repertoires in COVID-19. Some clones are missing from TCRdb's copy, which holds only in-frame ones; the method was immunoSEQ multiplex PCR. The sample includes 68,000 or so clones, around 91% of them seen just once. The sequencing sample was made of peripheral blood. The receptors were gathered from a man aged 50-59 years with acute or convalescent COVID-19.

Concerning this clone itself: The sample contains more than one DNA sequence encoding this CDR3. The chain employs TRBV7-2 and TRBJ1-5, with 8 bases that match TRBD1. Trimming took 5 bases from V and 7 from J; bases not matched to a gene: 4. Germline V CDR1 and CDR2: SGHTA, FQGNSA. The CDR3 consists of 13 residues. The CDR3 region has the DNA TGTGCCAGCAGCACACAGGGGGACCAGCCCCAGCATTTT. Protein sequence: CASSTQGDQPQHF.

This clone came up once. This chain joins TRBV6-5 and TRBJ1-2; 7 nucleotides line up with TRBD1. V trimming: 5 bases; J trimming: 6 bases; junction bases outside the gene matches: 9. CDR3 length: 14 amino acids. Germline CDR1 and CDR2: MNHEY and SVGAGI. CDR3 in DNA: TGTGCCAGCAGTCCGCCCGACAGGGACCATGGCTACACCTTC. The encoded protein is CASSPPDRDHGYTF.

The chain employs TRBV20-1 and TRBJ2-1, with a tentative D call TRBD2 (6 bases). V was shortened by 3 bases and J by 6 bases, with 15 bases between the two germline ends. CDR1 is DFQATT and CDR2 is SNEGSKA in the germline V gene (reference sequence). This CDR3 is built from 14 residues. CDR3 in amino acids: CSASSRDFLNEQFF. The CDR3 bases are TGCAGTGCTAGTTCCAGGGACTTCCTCAATGAGCAGTTCTTC.

This clone has more than one count but fewer than ten. CDR3 amino acids: CASSRTSRVNSPLHF. In DNA, the CDR3 is TGTGCCAGCTCCCGGACATCTCGGGTCAATTCACCCCTCCACTTT. The chain has TRBV18 and TRBJ1-6, with D maybe TRBD1 (5 bases). The CDR3 has 15 amino acids. With 6 bases removed from V and 7 bases from J, the gap between germline ends came to 16 bases. Germline values: CDR1 KGHSH, CDR2 LQKENI.

The chain employs TRBV5-1 and TRBJ1-4, with a tentative D call TRBD1 (6 bases). The CDR3 has 15 amino acids. Germline-derived CDR1 and CDR2 are SGHRS and YFSETQ. V dropped 0 bases and J dropped 8 bases, with 14 bases sitting between them. The DNA of the CDR3 is TGCGCCAGCAGCTTGGCAGGGGAGGGAGAAGAAAAACTGTTTTTT. Its translation: CASSLAGEGEEKLFF.

The rearrangement joins TRBV30 to TRBJ1-5, with 7 bases fitting TRBD1. The CDR3 covers 15 residues. Germline V gene sequence: CDR1 GTSNPN, CDR2 SVGIG (reference sequence). V lost 0 bases, J lost 2 bases, and 4 bases stayed unmatched. CDR3 in amino acids: CAWSVFGTGNQPQHF. Written as DNA, the CDR3 is TGTGCCTGGAGTGTATTCGGGACAGGCAATCAGCCCCAGCATTTT. Drawing the rest from reference TRBV30 and TRBJ1-5, the complete variable domain is SQTIHQWPATLVQPVGSPLSLECTVEGTSNPNLYWYRQAAGRGLQLLFYSVGIGQISSEVPQNLSASRPQDRQFILSSKKLLLSDSGFYLCAWSVFGTGNQPQHFGDGTRLSIL.

The chain has TRBV28 and TRBJ2-1, with TRBD1 identical over 9 bases. The ends lost 6 bases at V and 4 bases at J; junction bases unmatched: 7. This CDR3 spans 15 amino acids. From germline, CDR1 is MDHEN and CDR2 SYDVKM. CDR3 sequence (DNA): TGTGCCAGCAGGATACAGGGGGCCCGGTACAATGAGCAGTTCTTC. Protein: CASRIQGARYNEQFF.

The rearrangement uses TRBV7-9 and TRBJ2-2; a possible D gene is TRBD2 (6 bases). This CDR3 contains 14 residues. Germline CDR1 is SEHNR and CDR2 is FQNEAQ (reference sequence). With 5 bases removed from V and 4 bases from J, the gap between germline ends came to 11 bases. CDR3 nucleotide sequence: TGTGCCAGCAGCCAGACTAGTACCACCGGGGAGCTGTTTTTT. Protein: CASSQTSTTGELFF.

The chain employs TRBV19 and TRBJ1-3; 7 bases map to TRBD1. With 5 bases clipped from V and 4 bases from J, the junction kept 11 bases outside the gene matches. CDR3 length equals 16 residues. Per germline, CDR1 LNHDA and CDR2 SQIVND (reference sequence). The CDR3 region is CASSLITGELGNTIYF. The CDR3, as DNA: TGTGCCAGTAGTCTAATTACAGGGGAATTAGGAAACACCATATATTTT.

This clone rates as medium-sized (0.01 to 0.1%). This chain uses TRBV28 with TRBJ2-1; no clear D. The CDR3 has 14 amino acids. The ends were cut back, 6 bases at V and 5 bases at J, with 14 bases in the middle. Germline V gene lookup returns CDR1 MDHEN and CDR2 SYDVKM. This CDR3 reads CASSPTRNNNEQFF. The CDR3 DNA reads TGTGCCAGCAGCCCGACCAGGAACAACAATGAGCAGTTCTTC.

The chain joins TRBV5-6 to TRBJ2-3; 8 bases agree with TRBD2. V shed 5 bases and J 0 bases; nucleotides not matched to a gene: 5. CDR1 is SGHDT, CDR2 YYEEEE, per germline. There are 15 residues in the CDR3. CDR3 nucleotide sequence: TGTGCCAGCAGGGCACTAGCGGAGAGCACAGATACGCAGTATTTT. It specifies CASRALAESTDTQYF.

The rearrangement uses TRBV15 and TRBJ2-6; TRBD1 aligns across 9 bases. J was trimmed by 0 bases and V by 8 bases; bases with no gene match: 5. The CDR3 is 16 residues long. The germline V gene encodes CDR1 LNHNV and CDR2 YYDKDF (reference sequence). Here the CDR3 reads CATHRGRGSGANVLTF. CDR3 in DNA: TGTGCCACCCACAGGGGGCGCGGCTCTGGGGCCAACGTCCTGACTTTC.